This T cell receptor beta chain was retrieved from a study of cytomegalovirus exposure and HLA in healthy donors. With respect to this clone: What it recognizes is unknown.

Whole-study results and caveats: It was reportedly the case that the classifier diagnosed cytomegalovirus status with high specificity and sensitivity.

Germline CDR1 is SGHRS and CDR2 is YFSETQ. The CDR3 spans 16 residues. After removal of 4 bases from V and 4 bases from J, the junction contained 10 bases not matched to a gene. The PCR used 60 Vbeta and 13 Jbeta primers. Clones were read by immunoSEQ multiplex PCR, and TCRdb kept only the in-frame ones, dropping some. The sample shows about 140,000 clones, around 82% of them seen only once. Sequenced input: PBMCs. The clonotype comes from a woman aged 18-29 years in good health and CMV-seropositive. The V gene is TRBV5-1, the J gene TRBJ1-4; 7 positions match TRBD1. For the CDR3, the DNA is TGCGCCAGCAGCAGGCTACCGGGACAGATTAATGAAAAACTGTTTTTT. Amino acid sequence: CASSRLPGQINEKLFF.